The 2 T cell receptor beta chains below were found in one sample sequenced in a study of metastatic and nonmetastatic thyroid tumors. Each patient came to thyroid surgery without any prior treatment (of any kind). With MiXCR, TCRdb reprocessed the PCR reads. There are 20,000 or so clones in the sample; about 14% occur only once, and roughly 14% lies in the top ten. Material for sequencing was tumor tissue. These TCRs come from a female donor with papillary thyroid cancer or a benign thyroid nodule (not recorded which). Some clones in this sample may be carry-over from other donors' samples.

In its sample, this clone was seen a few times. V usage is TRBV6-5 and J usage is TRBJ2-1; TRBD2 matches 8 bases. This CDR3 comprises 11 residues. Germline CDR1 MNHEY, CDR2 SVGAGI. V dropped 8 bases and J dropped 12; count of bases not matched to a gene: 6. CDR3 residues: CASVLAGLQFF. For the CDR3, the DNA is TGTGCCAGCGTTTTAGCGGGGCTGCAGTTCTTC.

In its sample, this clone was seen many times. The V gene is TRBV11-2, the J gene TRBJ1-2; D gene ambiguous. The ends were cut back, 3 bases at V and 0 bases at J, with 11 bases in the middle. This CDR3 has 15 amino acids. Germline V lookup: CDR1 SGHAT, CDR2 FQNNGV. CDR3 loop: CASSLESASNYGYTF. The CDR3 bases are TGTGCCAGCAGCTTGGAGTCGGCCTCTAACTATGGCTACACCTTC.